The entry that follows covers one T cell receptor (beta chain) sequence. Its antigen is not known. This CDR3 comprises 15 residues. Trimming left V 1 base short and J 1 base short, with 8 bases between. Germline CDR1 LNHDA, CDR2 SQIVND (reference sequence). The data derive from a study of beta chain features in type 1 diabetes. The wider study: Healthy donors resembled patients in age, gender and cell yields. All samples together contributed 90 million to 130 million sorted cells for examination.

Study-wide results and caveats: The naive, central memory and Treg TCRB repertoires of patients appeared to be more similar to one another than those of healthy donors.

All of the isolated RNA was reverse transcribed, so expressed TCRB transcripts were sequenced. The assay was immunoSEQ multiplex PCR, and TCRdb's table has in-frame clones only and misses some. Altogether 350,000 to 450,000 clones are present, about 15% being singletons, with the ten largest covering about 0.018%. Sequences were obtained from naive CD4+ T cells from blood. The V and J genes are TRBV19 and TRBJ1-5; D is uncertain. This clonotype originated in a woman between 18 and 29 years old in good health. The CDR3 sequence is CASSIARFSNQPQHF. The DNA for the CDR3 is TGTGCCAGTAGTATAGCTAGGTTCAGCAATCAGCCCCAGCATTTT.